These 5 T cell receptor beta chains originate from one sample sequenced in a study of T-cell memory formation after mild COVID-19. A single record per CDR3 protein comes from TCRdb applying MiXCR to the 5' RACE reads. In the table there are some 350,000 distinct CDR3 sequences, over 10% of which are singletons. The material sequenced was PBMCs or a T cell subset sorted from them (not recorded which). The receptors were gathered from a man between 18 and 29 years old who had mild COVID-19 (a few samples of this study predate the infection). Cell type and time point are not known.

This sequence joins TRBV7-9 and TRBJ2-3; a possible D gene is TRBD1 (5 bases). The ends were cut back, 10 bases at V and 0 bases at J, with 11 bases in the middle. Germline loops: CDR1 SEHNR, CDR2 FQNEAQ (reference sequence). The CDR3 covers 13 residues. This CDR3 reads CATARDSTDTQYF. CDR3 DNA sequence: TGTGCCACCGCCAGGGATAGCACAGATACGCAGTATTTT.

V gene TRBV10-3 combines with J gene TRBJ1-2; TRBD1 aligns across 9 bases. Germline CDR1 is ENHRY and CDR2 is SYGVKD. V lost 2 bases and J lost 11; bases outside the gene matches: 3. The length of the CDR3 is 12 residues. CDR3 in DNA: TGTGCCATCAGTGAGGGGACAGGGAATTACACCTTC. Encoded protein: CAISEGTGNYTF.

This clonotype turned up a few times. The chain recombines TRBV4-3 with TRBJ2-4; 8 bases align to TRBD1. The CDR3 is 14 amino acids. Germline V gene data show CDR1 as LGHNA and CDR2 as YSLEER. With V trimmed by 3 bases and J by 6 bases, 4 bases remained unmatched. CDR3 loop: CASSQDGQGNIQYF. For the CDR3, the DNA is TGCGCCAGCAGCCAGGACGGACAGGGAAACATTCAGTACTTC.

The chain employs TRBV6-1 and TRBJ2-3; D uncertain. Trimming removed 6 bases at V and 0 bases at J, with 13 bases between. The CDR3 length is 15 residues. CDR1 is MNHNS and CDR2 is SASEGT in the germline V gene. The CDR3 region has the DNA TGTGCCAGCAGCTTCCTGGGCGTGAGCACAGATACGCAGTATTTT. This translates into CASSFLGVSTDTQYF.

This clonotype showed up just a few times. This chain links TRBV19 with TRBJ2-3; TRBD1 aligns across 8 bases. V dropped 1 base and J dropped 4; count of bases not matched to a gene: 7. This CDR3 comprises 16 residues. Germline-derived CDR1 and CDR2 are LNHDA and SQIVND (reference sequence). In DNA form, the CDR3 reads TGTGCCAGTAGTATAGCTTGGACAGGGTGGGCAGATACGCAGTATTTT. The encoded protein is CASSIAWTGWADTQYF. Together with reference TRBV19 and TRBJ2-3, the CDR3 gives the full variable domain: DGGITQSPKYLFRKEGQNVTLSCEQNLNHDAMYWYRQDPGQGLRLIYYSQIVNDFQKGDIAEGYSVSREKKESFPLTVTSAQKNPTAFYLCASSIAWTGWADTQYFGPGTRLTVL.